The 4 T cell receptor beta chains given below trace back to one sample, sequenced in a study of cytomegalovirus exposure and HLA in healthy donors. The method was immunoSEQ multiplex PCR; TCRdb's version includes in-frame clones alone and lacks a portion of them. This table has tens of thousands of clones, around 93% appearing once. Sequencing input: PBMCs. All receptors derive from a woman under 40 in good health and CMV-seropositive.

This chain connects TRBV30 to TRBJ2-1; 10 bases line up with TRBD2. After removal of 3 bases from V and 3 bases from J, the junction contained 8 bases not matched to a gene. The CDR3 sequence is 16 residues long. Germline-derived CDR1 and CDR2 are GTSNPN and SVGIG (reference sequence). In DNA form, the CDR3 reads TGTGCCTGGAGCGACAGCGGGAGGGCTTACTACAATGAGCAGTTCTTC. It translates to CAWSDSGRAYYNEQFF.

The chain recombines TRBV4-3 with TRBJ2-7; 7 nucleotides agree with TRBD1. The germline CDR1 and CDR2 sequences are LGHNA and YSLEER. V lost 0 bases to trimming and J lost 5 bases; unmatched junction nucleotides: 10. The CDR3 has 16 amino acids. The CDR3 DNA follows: TGCGCCAGCAGCCAAGATAGGCCGGACAGGTTCCACGAGCAGTACTTC. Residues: CASSQDRPDRFHEQYF.

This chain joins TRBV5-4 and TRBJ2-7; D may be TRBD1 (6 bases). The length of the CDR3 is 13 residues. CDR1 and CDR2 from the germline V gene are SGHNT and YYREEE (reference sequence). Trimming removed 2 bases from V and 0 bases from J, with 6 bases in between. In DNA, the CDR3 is TGTGCCAGCAGCTTACAGGGCTCCTACGAGCAGTACTTC. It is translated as CASSLQGSYEQYF.

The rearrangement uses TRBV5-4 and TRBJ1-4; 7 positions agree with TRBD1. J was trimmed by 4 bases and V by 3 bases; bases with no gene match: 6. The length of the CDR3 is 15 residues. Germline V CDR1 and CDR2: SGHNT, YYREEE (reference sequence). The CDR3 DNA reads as TGTGCCAGCAGCTCCCAGGGGGTGGTTAATGAAAAACTGTTTTTT. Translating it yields CASSSQGVVNEKLFF.